This TCR beta chain is drawn from a study of cytomegalovirus exposure and HLA in healthy donors. About the research overall: Within the Caucasian-associated ancestry cluster were 81% of the approximately 400 genotyped donors.

PCR primers comprised 60 Vbeta and 13 Jbeta primers. Some clones are missing from TCRdb's copy, which holds only in-frame ones; the method was immunoSEQ multiplex PCR. Across some 130,000 clones, the top ten clones capture roughly 1.7% of the sample. Trimming shortened V by 0 bases and J by 10 bases, and 15 bases separated the two germline ends. The germline CDR1 and CDR2 sequences are MNHEY and SVGAGI. The CDR3 runs to 14 residues. Donors in the study were healthy people who gave bone marrow. This sequence originates from a woman aged 40 to 50 in good health and CMV-seropositive. The rearrangement links TRBV6-5 to TRBJ1-1; a weak D match, TRBD1 (6 bases). The sequencing input was PBMCs. CDR3 DNA sequence: TGTGCCAGCAGTTACTCTGAACAGGGATTGGCAGCTTTCTTT. It encodes CASSYSEQGLAAFF.